This T cell receptor (beta chain) emerged from a study of shared clonotypes between healthy human individuals (TCRdb year 2020). For the study in its entirety: The cohort included three men and a couple of women between 18 and 49 years of age. For each donor, CD4 naive and CD4 memory were each given three plates, CD8 naive was given two plates, and CD8 memory was given one plate. Blood TCR repertoires of roughly 5 healthy adults were deeply sequenced to estimate repertoire size and the extent of clonotype sharing between individuals. To increase sequencing depth and limit assay-specific biases, different laboratories used diverse techniques to prepare libraries and sequence TCR repertoires. Per donor, leukapheresis produced somewhere between about 0.8 and 9 billion PBMCs.

Donors were healthy HIV-negative adults with no recently reported acute infections or vaccinations. Only Caucasian adults living in Nashville, Tennessee, USA were represented among the donors. CD4+ T cells were enriched through magnetic negative selection, after which naive cells were positively selected on CD45RA and the remaining negative fraction served as the memory subset. Blood was collected by leukapheresis, and PBMCs were isolated by Ficoll-Histopaque density gradient centrifugation and then cryopreserved in liquid nitrogen vapor phase. Purity and quantity of every magnetically sorted T cell population were checked by analytical flow cytometry. Genomic DNA was isolated from every sorted fraction and measured by UV absorbance on a Nanodrop 2000c. Concerning this clone: It has no known antigen specificity. The sample holds no much larger clone one base away, and base qualities are not on file.

CDR1 and CDR2 (LNHDA, SQIVND) derive from the germline V gene (reference sequence). V and J are trimmed by 3 bases and 2 bases, and the gene matches miss 14 bases of the junction. Counted from cysteine to phenylalanine, this CDR3 has 18 amino acids. This entry keeps only the CDR3 DNA: 54 bases, framed from base 1. Using the deep immunoSEQ assay, TCR CDR3 regions were amplified from genomic DNA by multiplex PCR. Extracted genomic DNA from each cell subset was spread evenly across all wells of several immunoSEQ 96-well plates, with each plate serving as a replicate. For sorted subsets, 150 to 200 ng genomic DNA, equal to tens of thousands of T cell genomes, was loaded into each replicate PCR. Purified libraries were quantified with a Qubit 3.0 fluorometer, sized on a Bioanalyzer 2100, and re-quantified with the KAPA Library Quantification kit. A separate single-read 150-cycle Illumina NextSeq 550 flow cell was used to sequence each immunoSEQ 96-well plate. From the authors' description of their analysis: Because only junctional sequences without quality scores were contained in the immunoSEQ output, filtering matching that applied to full-length reads could not be performed. To assign V/J genes and CDR3, sequences were annotated using PyIR, a Python wrapper for IgBLAST v1.9, with IMGT germline references. Reads with weak V/J assignments (E-value above 1e-6), missing CDR3, stop codons, out-of-frame junctions, or ambiguous translated residues were removed. A V3J clonotype was defined by an identical inferred V gene, J gene, and CDR3 amino acid sequence. Percentage overlap between repertoires was computed as shared unique clonotypes divided by the size of the smaller repertoire. Repertoire richness was assessed with RTK rarefaction, the Chao1 estimator, and Recon v2.1 estimates of unobserved clonotypes. Generation probabilities were computed with OLGA for all TCRbeta clonotypes obtained by the gDNA method from a handful of donors. Sourced from immuneACCESS, this table was stored by TCRdb with only in-frame sequences that have V and J called. A share of the clones is absent; for the studies checked, an unresolved V gene accounts for under half, and the remainder has no known explanation. V, J and clone size reflect that table, while D and trimming were determined from the DNA. For this sample the table gives roughly 760,000 clones, of which less than 85% were detected only once. The leading ten clones occupy around 1.6% of the sample.

General study outcomes and caveats: Because the study included only a small number of donors, the genetic and exposure-history diversity represented was limited. Clonotypes shared by all four sorted-subset donors showed higher generation probabilities than non-shared clonotypes. Across a few donors, approximately 5% of naive CD4, approximately 3.6% of naive CD8, under 2.5% of memory CD4, and 0.3% to 0.45% of memory CD8 clonotypes were shared. Naive subsets generally had larger estimated clonotype richness than memory subsets did. Rarefaction of sorted-subset datasets indicated incomplete sequencing despite the large sequencing depth. Only blood was sampled, and tissue TCR repertoires likely differ from those in blood. Pairwise subsampling led to the expectation that sequencing depth would affect the degree of clonotype sharing among donors.

The material sequenced was memory CD4+ T cells sorted from blood. Sample cell subset or site, as interpreted from the label and publication: CD45RA-negative fraction. The chain was built from TRBV19 and TRBJ2-7; a stretch of 9 junction bases matches TRBD2. This receptor was identified in a woman aged 30 to 39 in good health. DNA sequence: TGTGCCAGTAGTATCCCCCATTTCCGGACTAGCGCTACCTACGAGCAGTACTTC. This gives the protein CASSIPHFRTSATYEQYF.